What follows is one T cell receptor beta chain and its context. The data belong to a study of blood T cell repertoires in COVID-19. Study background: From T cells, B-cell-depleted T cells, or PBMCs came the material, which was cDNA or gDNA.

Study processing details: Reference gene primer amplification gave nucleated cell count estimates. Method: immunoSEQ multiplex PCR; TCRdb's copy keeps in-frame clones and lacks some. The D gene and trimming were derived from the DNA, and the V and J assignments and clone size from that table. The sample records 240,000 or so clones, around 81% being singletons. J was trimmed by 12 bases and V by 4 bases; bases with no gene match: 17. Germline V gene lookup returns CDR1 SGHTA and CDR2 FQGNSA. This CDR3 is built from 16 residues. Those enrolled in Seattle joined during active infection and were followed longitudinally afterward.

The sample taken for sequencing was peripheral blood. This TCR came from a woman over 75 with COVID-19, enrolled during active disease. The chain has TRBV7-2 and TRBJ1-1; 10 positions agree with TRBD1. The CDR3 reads CASSSRVTTGGAKTFF. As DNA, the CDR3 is TGTGCCAGCAGCTCCCGCGTCACGACAGGGGGCGCGAAAACTTTCTTT.